The T cell receptor (beta chain) described here comes from a study of response to subunit inactivated influenza vaccine. Broader study findings: The authors suggested that every seasonal influenza vaccination recruits few new T cells.

As for this clonotype: As yet, its antigen is unknown.

TCRdb re-analysed the RT-PCR reads in MiXCR, keeping a single row per CDR3 protein. The table shows 700,000 to 800,000 distinct CDR3 sequences, with 15% to 20% occurring only once. The length of the CDR3 is 15 residues. Germline V CDR1 and CDR2: SGHTA, FQGNSA. With 5 bases clipped from V and 6 bases from J, the junction kept 9 bases outside the gene matches. This TCR came from a man between 50 and 59 years old who received an inactivated influenza vaccine. The specimen was PBMCs from blood, collected 5 days after vaccination. The chain uses TRBV7-2 and TRBJ2-3; 9 bases are shared with TRBD2. DNA for the CDR3: TGTGCCAGCAGCCTGTCCGGGACTAGCTATGATACGCAGTATTTT. Protein product: CASSLSGTSYDTQYF. The entire variable domain, with the rest obtained from reference TRBV7-2 and TRBJ2-3, is as follows: GAGVSQSPSNKVTEKGKDVELRCDPISGHTALYWYRQSLGQGLEFLIYFQGNSAPDKSGLPSDRFSAERTGGSVSTLTIQRTQQEDSAVYLCASSLSGTSYDTQYFGPGTRLTVL.